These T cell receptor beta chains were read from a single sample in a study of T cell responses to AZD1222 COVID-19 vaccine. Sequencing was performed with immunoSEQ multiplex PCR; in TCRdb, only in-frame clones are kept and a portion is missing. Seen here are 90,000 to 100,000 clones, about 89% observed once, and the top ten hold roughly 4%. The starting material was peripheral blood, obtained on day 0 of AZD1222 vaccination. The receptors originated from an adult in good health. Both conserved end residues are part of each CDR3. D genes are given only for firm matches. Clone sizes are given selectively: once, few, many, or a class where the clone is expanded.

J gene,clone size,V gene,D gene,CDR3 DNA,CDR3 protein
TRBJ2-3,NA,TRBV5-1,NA,TGCGCCAGCCGGGTGCAGGGCACAGATACGCAGTATTTT,CASRVQGTDTQYF
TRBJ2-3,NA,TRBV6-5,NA,TGTGCCAGCAGCCGCTTCAGGAGAGATACGCAGTATTTT,CASSRFRRDTQYF
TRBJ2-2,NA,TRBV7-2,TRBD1,TGTGCCAGCAGCTTAGGACAGGGGGGGGTCGCCGGGGAGCTGTTTTTT,CASSLGQGGVAGELFF
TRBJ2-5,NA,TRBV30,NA,TGTGCCTGGGGCCGGATGGGCAGGGGAGACCAAGAGACCCAGTACTTC,CAWGRMGRGDQETQYF
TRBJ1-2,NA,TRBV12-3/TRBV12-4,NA,TGTGCCAGCAGTTTACAAGGGAACTATGGCTACACCTTC,CASSLQGNYGYTF
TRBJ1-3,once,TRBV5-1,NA,TGCGCCAGCAGCTTGGCCGGGGGGAGCTCTGGAAACACCATATATTTT,CASSLAGGSSGNTIYF
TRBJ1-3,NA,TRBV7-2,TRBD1,TGTGCCAGCAGCTCCGGGACAGGGGGCAAAAGAAACACCATATATTTT,CASSSGTGGKRNTIYF
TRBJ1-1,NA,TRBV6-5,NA,TGTGCCAGCAGTCTCGACAGGACTGAAGCTTTCTTT,CASSLDRTEAFF
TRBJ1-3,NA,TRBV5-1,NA,TGCGCCAGCAGCTCTTGGAGCCGTAGCACCGGAAACACCATATATTTT,CASSSWSRSTGNTIYF
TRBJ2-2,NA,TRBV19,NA,TGTGCCAGTAGTATAGAGACAGTTACGCCCGGGGAGCTGTTTTTT,CASSIETVTPGELFF
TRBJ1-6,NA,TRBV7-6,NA,TGTGCCAGCAGCTTAACGGACAGTTATAATTCACCCCTCCACTTT,CASSLTDSYNSPLHF
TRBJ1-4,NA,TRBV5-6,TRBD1,TGTGCCAGCAGCTTTTTGGGACAGGGGTATGAAAAACTGTTTTTT,CASSFLGQGYEKLFF
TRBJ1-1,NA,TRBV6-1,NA,TGTGCCAGCAGTGAGAGGACAGCAATGAACACTGAAGCTTTCTTT,CASSERTAMNTEAFF
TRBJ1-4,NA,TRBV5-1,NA,TGCGCCAGCAGCTTGGGAACAACTAATGAAAAACTGTTTTTT,CASSLGTTNEKLFF
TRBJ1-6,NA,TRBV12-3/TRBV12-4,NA,TGTGCCAGCAGTCCACAGGGATCACCCCTCCACTTT,CASSPQGSPLHF
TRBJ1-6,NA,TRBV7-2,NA,TGTGCCAGCAGCCCAGCCCGGACAGCGAATTCACCCCTCCACTTT,CASSPARTANSPLHF
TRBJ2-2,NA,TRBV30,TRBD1,TGTGCCGGCCCCGGGACAGGGGCCGGGGAGCTGTTTTTT,CAGPGTGAGELFF
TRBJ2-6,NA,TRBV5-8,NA,TGTGCCAGCCCCACAGGACGGAACTCTGGGGCCAACGTCCTGACTTTC,CASPTGRNSGANVLTF
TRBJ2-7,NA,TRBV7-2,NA,TGTGCCAGCAGCCCCCGTATGGGGAACTACGAGCAGTACTTC,CASSPRMGNYEQYF
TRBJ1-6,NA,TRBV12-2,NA,TGTGCAAGTCGCTCAAGAGAAGCAAAACCCCTCCACTTT,CASRSREAKPLHF
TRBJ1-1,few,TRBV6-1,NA,TGTGCCAGCAGTGAACAAGAGTGGGCGACAGCTGAAGCTTTCTTT,CASSEQEWATAEAFF
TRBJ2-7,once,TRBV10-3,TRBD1,TGTGCCATCAGTGAGTGGGACAGGGTCTACGAGCAGTACTTC,CAISEWDRVYEQYF
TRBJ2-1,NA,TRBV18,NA,TGTGCCAGCTCACCACCGAACGTGATCAATGAGCAGTTCTTC,CASSPPNVINEQFF
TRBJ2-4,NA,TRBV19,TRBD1,TGTGCCAGTAGTGGGGGACAGCCTGCCAAAAACATTCAGTACTTC,CASSGGQPAKNIQYF
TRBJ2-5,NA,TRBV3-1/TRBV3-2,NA,TGTGCCAGCAGCCAACACGGGTCCCAGGGGACCCAGTACTTC,CASSQHGSQGTQYF
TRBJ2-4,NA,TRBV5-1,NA,TGCGCCAGCAGCATGGACAGTCTAGCCAAAAACATTCAGTACTTC,CASSMDSLAKNIQYF
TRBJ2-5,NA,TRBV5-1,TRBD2,TGCGCCAGCAGCTGGGGGGAGGGGCACCAAGAGACCCAGTACTTC,CASSWGEGHQETQYF
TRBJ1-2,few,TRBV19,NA,TGTGCCAGTAGGCCTCAGGACACAAACTATGGCTACACCTTC,CASRPQDTNYGYTF
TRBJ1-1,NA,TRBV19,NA,TGTGCCAGTAGTATAACACGACAGAACACTGAAGCTTTCTTT,CASSITRQNTEAFF
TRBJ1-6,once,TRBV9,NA,TGTGCCAGCAGCCTGGGCGGTTCACCCCTCCACTTT,CASSLGGSPLHF
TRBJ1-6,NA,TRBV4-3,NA,TGCGCCAGCAGCCAAGATTCCTCAAATAATTCACCCCTCCACTTT,CASSQDSSNNSPLHF
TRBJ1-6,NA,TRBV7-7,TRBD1,TGTGCTAGCAGCTCCGCAGGACAGGGGACCCCCTATAATTCACCCCTCCACTTT,CASSSAGQGTPYNSPLHF
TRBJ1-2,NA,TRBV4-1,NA,TGCGCCAGCAGCCAACCATGGACCGTTGGCTACACCTTC,CASSQPWTVGYTF
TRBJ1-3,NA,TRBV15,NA,TGTGCCACCCAAGTGGAGGGGGTCTCTGGAAACACCATATATTTT,CATQVEGVSGNTIYF
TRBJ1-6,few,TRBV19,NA,TGTGCCAGTAAGGTCGCGGCGGGCTCCTATAATTCACCCCTCCACTTT,CASKVAAGSYNSPLHF
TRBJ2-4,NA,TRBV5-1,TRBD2,TGCGCCAGCAGCCTTAGCGGGAACATAGCCAAAAACATTCAGTACTTC,CASSLSGNIAKNIQYF
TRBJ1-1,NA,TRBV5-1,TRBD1,TGCGCCAGCACCTTGACAGGGGACACTGAAGCTTTCTTT,CASTLTGDTEAFF
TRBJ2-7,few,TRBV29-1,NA,TGCAGCGCCCGGGGCGGGGTCTCCTACGAGCAGTACTTC,CSARGGVSYEQYF
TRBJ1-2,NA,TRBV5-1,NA,TGCGCCAGCAGCTTCGATGGAACTAACTATGGCTACACCTTC,CASSFDGTNYGYTF
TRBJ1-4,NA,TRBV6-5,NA,TGTGCCAGCAGTACAGGGAAGACCAATGAAAAACTGTTTTTT,CASSTGKTNEKLFF
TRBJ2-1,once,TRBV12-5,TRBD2,TGTGCTAGTGCCACGGCAGCGGGGGGACCCCGTAGCTCCTACAATGAGCAGTTCTTC,CASATAAGGPRSSYNEQFF
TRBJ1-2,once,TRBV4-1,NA,TGCGCCAGCAGCCAAGATGGGGCAACTAACTATGGCTACACCTTC,CASSQDGATNYGYTF
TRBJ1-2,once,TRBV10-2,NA,TGCGCCAGCAGTGAGGGTCAGCCATTTCGGCACACCTTC,CASSEGQPFRHTF
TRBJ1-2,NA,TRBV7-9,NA,TGTGCCAGCAGCTTCTCGGGGTCGGACTATGGCTACACCTTC,CASSFSGSDYGYTF
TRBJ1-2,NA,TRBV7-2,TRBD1,TGTGCCAGCAGCTTCCTTATGGGGACAGGGGTTTCATTAACTATGAGCTACACCTTC,CASSFLMGTGVSLTMSYTF
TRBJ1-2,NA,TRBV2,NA,TGTGCCAGCAGTGTGACCACCGGGACGCCGGACTATGGCTACACCTTC,CASSVTTGTPDYGYTF
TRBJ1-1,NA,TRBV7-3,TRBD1,TGTGCCAGTGGGACAGGGGCATCTAACACTGAAGCTTTCTTT,CASGTGASNTEAFF
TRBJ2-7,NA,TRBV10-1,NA,TGCGCCAGCAGTGACCAGGCCGGGAGCTCCTACGAGCAGTACTTC,CASSDQAGSSYEQYF